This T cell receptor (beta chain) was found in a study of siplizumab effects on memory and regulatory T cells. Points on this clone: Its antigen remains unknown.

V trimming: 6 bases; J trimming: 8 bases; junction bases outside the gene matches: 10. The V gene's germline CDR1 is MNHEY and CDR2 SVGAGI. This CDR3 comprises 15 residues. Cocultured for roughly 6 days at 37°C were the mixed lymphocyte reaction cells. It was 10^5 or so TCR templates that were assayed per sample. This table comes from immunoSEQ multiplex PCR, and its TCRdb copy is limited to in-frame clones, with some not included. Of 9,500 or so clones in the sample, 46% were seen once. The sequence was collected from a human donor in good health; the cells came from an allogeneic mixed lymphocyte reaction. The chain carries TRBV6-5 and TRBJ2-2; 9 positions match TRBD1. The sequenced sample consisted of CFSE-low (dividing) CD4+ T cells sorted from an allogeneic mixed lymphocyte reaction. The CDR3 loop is CASRRDRVSPGELFF. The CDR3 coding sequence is TGTGCCAGCAGGCGGGACAGGGTGTCCCCGGGGGAGCTGTTTTTT.